This T cell receptor beta chain was found in a study of T-cell memory formation after mild COVID-19. CDR1 and CDR2 from the germline V gene are ENHRY and SYGVKD. There are 16 residues in the CDR3. V dropped 6 bases and J dropped 9; count of bases not matched to a gene: 14. TCRdb recomputed calls from the 5' RACE reads with MiXCR, one row per CDR3 protein. The top ten clones hold roughly an eighth of a sample with roughly 560,000 distinct CDR3 sequences, roughly 22% of them seen once. Sequencing input: PBMCs or a T cell subset sorted from them (not recorded which). This TCR was sampled from an adult woman who had mild COVID-19 (a few samples of this study predate the infection). Cell type and time point are not known. This chain connects TRBV10-3 to TRBJ2-1; 10 nucleotides agree with TRBD2. CDR3 sequence reads: CAIRAAGSGRAFEQFF. CDR3 bases: TGTGCCATCAGGGCAGCTGGGAGCGGGAGGGCGTTTGAGCAGTTCTTC.